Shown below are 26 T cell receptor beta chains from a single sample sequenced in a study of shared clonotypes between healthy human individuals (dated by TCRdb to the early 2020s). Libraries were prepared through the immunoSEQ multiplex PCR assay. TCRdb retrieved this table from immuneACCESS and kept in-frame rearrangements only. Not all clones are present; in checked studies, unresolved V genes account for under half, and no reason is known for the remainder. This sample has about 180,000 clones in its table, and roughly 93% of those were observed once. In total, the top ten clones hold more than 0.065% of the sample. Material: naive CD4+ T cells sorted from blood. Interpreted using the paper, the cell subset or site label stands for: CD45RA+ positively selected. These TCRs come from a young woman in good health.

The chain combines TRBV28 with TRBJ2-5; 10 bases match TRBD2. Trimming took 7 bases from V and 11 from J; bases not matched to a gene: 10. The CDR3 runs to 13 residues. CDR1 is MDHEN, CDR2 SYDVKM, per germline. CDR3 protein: CASNPGLAGAQYF. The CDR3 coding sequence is TGTGCCAGCAACCCGGGGCTAGCGGGAGCGCAGTACTTC. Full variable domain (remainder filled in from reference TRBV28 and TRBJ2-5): DVKVTQSSRYLVKRTGEKVFLECVQDMDHENMFWYRQDPGLGLRLIYFSYDVKMKEKGDIPEGYSVSREKKERFSLILESASTNQTSMYLCASNPGLAGAQYFGPGTRLLVL.

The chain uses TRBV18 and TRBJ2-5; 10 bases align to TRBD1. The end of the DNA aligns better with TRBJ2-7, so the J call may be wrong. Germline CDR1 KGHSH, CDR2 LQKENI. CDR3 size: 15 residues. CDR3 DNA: TGTGCCAGCTCACTACCGGGACAGGGGACCTACGAGCAGTACTTC. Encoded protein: CASSLPGQGTYEQYF.

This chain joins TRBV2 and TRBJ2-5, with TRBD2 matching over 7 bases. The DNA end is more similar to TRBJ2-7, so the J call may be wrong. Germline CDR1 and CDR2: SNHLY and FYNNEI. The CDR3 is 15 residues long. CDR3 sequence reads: CASGDRRHPGGEQYF. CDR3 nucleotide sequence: TGTGCCAGCGGAGACCGACGACACCCGGGGGGCGAGCAGTACTTC.

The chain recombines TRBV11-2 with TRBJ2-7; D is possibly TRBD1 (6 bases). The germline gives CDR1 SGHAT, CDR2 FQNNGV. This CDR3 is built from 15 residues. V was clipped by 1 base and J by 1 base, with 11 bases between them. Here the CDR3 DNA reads TGTGCCAGCAGCTTAGGACAGGTGTTATCCTACGAGCAGTACTTC. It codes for CASSLGQVLSYEQYF.

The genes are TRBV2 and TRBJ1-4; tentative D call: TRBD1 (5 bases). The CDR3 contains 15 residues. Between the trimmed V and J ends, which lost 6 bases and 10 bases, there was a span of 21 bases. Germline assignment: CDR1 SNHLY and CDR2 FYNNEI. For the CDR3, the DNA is TGTGCCAGCAGCGACCCGCGGTCCCCGGGGGGAAAACTGTTTTTT. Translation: CASSDPRSPGGKLFF.

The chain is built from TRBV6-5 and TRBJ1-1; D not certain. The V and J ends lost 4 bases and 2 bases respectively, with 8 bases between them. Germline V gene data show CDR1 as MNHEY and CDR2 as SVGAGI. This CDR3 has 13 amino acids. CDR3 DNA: TGTGCCAGCAGTTCTATGGGAAACACTGAAGCTTTCTTT. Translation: CASSSMGNTEAFF.

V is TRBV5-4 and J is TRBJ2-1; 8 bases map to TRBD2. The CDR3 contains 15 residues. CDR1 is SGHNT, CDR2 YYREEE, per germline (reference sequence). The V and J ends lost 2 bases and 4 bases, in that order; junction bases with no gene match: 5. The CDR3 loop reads CASSLSGGLYNEQFF. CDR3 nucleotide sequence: TGTGCCAGCAGCTTAAGCGGGGGTCTGTACAATGAGCAGTTCTTC.

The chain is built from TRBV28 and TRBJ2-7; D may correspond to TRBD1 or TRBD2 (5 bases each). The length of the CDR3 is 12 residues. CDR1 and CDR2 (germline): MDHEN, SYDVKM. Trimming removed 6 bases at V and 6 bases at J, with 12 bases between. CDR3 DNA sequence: TGTGCCAGCAGGGGGACGTCTCTCGAGCAGTACTTC. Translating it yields CASRGTSLEQYF.

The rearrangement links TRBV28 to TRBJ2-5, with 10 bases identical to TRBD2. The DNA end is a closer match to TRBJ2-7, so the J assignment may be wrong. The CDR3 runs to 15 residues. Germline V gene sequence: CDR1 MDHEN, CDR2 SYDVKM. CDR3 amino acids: CASTIAGGPAYEQYF. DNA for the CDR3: TGTGCCAGCACCATAGCGGGAGGACCAGCCTACGAGCAGTACTTC.

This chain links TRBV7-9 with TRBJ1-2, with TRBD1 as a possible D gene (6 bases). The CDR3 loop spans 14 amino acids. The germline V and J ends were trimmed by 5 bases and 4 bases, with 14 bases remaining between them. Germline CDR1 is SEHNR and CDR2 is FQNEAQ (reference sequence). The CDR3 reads CASSPPTGAYGYTF. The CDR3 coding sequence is TGTGCCAGCAGCCCTCCGACAGGTGCCTATGGCTACACCTTC.

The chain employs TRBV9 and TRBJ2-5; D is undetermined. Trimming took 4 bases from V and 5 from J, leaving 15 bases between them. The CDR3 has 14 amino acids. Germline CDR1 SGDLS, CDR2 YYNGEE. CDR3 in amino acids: CASSPLVSRETQYF. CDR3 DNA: TGTGCCAGCAGCCCCCTAGTCAGCCGGGAGACCCAGTACTTC.

CDR3 in amino acids: CASSLVGTGGNQPQHF. CDR3 in DNA: TGTGCCAGCAGTTTAGTGGGAACTGGAGGCAATCAGCCCCAGCATTTT. This sequence joins TRBV27 and TRBJ1-5, with unresolved D. The CDR3 length is 16 residues. The V and J ends lost 2 bases and 2 bases respectively, with 13 bases between them. Per the germline V gene, CDR1 is MNHEY and CDR2 is SMNVEV (reference sequence).

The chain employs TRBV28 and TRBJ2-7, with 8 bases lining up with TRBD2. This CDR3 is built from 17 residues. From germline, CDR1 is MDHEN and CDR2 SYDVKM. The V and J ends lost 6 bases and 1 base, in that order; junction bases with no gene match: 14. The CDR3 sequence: CASSGRGSSGPSYEQYF. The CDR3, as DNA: TGTGCCAGCAGCGGGAGGGGAAGTAGCGGTCCTTCCTACGAGCAGTACTTC.

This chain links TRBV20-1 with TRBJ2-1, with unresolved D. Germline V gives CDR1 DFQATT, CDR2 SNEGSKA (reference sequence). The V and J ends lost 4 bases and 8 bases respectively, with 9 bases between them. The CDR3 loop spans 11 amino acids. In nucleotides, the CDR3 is TGCAGTGCTACCCCAATATATGAGCAGTTCTTC. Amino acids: CSATPIYEQFF.

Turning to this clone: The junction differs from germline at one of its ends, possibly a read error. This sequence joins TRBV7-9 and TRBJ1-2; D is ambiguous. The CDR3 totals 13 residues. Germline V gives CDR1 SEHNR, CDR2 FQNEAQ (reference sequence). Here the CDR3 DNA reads TGTGCCAGCAGCTTAGTTGCCATCTTTACGTCCGGATTC. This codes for CASSLVAIFTSGF.

This chain's CDR3 is CASSPQPGLYNYGYTF. CDR3 nucleotides: TGTGCCAGCAGTCCCCAGCCCGGGTTGTACAACTATGGCTACACCTTC. The chain uses TRBV5-8 and TRBJ1-2; D call uncertain. V was shortened by 5 bases and J by 2 bases, with 19 bases between the two germline ends. This CDR3 is 16 amino acids long. The germline V gene has CDR1 SGHTS and CDR2 YDEGEE.

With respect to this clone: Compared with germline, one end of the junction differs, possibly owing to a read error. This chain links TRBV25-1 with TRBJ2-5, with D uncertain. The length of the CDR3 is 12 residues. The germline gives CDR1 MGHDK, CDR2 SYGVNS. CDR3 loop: CASSDQVESQYF. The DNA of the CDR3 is TGTGCCAGCAGTGACCAGGTCGAGAGCCAGTACTTC.

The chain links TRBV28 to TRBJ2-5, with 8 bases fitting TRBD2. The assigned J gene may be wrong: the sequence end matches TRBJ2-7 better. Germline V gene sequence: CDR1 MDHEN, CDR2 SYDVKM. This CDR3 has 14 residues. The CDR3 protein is CASSFGSGAYEQYF. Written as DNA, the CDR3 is TGTGCCAGCAGTTTCGGTAGCGGGGCCTACGAGCAGTACTTC.

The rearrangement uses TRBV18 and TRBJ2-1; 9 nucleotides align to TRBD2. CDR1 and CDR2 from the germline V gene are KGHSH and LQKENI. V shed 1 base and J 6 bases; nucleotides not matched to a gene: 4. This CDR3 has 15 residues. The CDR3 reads CASSPRSSGTNEQFF. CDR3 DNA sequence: TGTGCCAGCTCACCACGGTCTAGCGGGACCAATGAGCAGTTCTTC. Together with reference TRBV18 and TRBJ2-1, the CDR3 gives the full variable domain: NAGVMQNPRHLVRRRGQEARLRCSPMKGHSHVYWYRQLPEEGLKFMVYLQKENIIDESGMPKERFSAEFPKEGPSILRIQQVVRGDSAAYFCASSPRSSGTNEQFFGPGTRLTVL.

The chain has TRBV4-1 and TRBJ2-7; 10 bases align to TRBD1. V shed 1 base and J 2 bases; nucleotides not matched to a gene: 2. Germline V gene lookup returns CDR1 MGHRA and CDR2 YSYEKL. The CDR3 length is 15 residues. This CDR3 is CASSQGQGATYEQYF. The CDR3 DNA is TGCGCCAGCAGCCAAGGACAGGGGGCAACCTACGAGCAGTACTTC.

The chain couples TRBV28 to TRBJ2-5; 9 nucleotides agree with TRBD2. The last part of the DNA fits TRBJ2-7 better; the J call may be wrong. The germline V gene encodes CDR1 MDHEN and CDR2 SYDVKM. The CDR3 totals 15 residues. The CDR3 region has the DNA TGTGCCAGCACCAAGGGGGTAGCGGGGGACTACGAGCAGTACTTC. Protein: CASTKGVAGDYEQYF.

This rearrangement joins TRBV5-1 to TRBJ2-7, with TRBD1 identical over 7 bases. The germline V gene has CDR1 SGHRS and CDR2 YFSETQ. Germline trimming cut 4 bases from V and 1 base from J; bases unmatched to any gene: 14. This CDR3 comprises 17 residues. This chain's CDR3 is CASSATTGTALSYEQYF. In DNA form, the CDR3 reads TGCGCCAGCAGCGCAACTACCGGGACAGCCTTATCCTACGAGCAGTACTTC.

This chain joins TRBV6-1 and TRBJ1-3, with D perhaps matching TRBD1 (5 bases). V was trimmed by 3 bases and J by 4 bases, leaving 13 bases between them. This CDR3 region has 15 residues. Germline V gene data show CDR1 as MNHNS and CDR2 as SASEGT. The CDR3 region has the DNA TGTGCCAGCAGTGAGAGGGGTTCTGGAGGAAACACCATATATTTT. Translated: CASSERGSGGNTIYF.

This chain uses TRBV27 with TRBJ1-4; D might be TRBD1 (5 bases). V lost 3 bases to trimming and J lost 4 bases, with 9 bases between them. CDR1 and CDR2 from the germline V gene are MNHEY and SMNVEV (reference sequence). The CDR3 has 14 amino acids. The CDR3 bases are TGTGCCAGCAGTTTCGGCAGGGATAATGAAAAACTGTTTTTT. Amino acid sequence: CASSFGRDNEKLFF.

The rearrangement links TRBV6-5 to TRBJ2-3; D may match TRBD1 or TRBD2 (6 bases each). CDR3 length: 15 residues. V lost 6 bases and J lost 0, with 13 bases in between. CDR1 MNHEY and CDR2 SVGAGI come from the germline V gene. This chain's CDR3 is CASSPRGRSTDTQYF. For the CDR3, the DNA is TGTGCCAGCAGCCCCCGGGGGCGAAGCACAGATACGCAGTATTTT.

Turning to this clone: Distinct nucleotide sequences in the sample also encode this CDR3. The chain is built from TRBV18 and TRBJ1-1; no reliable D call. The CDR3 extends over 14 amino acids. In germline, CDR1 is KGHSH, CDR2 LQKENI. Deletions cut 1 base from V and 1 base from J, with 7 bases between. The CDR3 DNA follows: TGTGCCAGCTCACCACGTACGGAGAACACTGAAGCTTTCTTT. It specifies CASSPRTENTEAFF.